The text below deals with one T cell receptor (beta chain). The CDR3 consists of 13 residues. V lost 2 bases to trimming and J lost 7 bases, with 11 bases between them. CDR1 and CDR2 from the germline V gene are MNHEY and SMNVEV (reference sequence). The entry originates in a study of blood T cell repertoires in COVID-19. In the study overall: T cells, B-cell-depleted T cells, or PBMCs supplied cDNA or gDNA.

The repertoire was sequenced with immunoSEQ multiplex PCR; TCRdb's copy has only in-frame clones and lacks some. The sample shows a few hundred thousand clones, 83% of them seen only once. The sample consisted of PBMCs or T cells enriched from blood (not recorded which). The V and J genes are TRBV27 and TRBJ1-1; D gene uncertain. The origin of this receptor is a woman aged 50 to 60 who had recovered from COVID-19. CDR3 in DNA: TGTGCCAGCAGTTTACGTATTGACATTGAAGCTTTCTTT. Translating gives CASSLRIDIEAFF.